A single sample is the source of the 24 T cell receptor beta chains below, sequenced in a study of T cells after yellow fever vaccination. TCRdb reanalysed the 5' RACE reads using MiXCR and keeps one entry per CDR3 protein. The sample carries nearly 350,000 distinct CDR3 sequences, less than 9.5% recorded once. The material was PBMCs, obtained 35 to 50 days after the first yellow fever vaccination. The receptors shown here come from a man aged 18 to 30 who received the YFV17D yellow fever vaccine.

The chain links TRBV11-2 to TRBJ2-1, with 11 bases lining up with TRBD2. The V gene end was trimmed by 5 bases and the J gene end by 7 bases; junction bases not matched to a gene: 16. This CDR3 contains 18 residues. From germline, CDR1 is SGHAT and CDR2 FQNNGV. The CDR3 sequence: CASSPPAGLAGAWNEQFF. The CDR3 nucleotides are TGTGCCAGCAGCCCACCAGCAGGACTAGCGGGCGCGTGGAATGAGCAGTTCTTC.

In this sample, this clonotype turned up a few times. V is TRBV2 and J is TRBJ2-3; D call uncertain. The CDR3 length is 14 residues. V lost 5 bases to trimming and J lost 2 bases, with 11 bases between them. CDR1 SNHLY and CDR2 FYNNEI come from the germline V gene. CDR3: CASSSQVVTDTQYF. The CDR3 DNA reads as TGTGCCAGCAGTTCTCAGGTAGTCACAGATACGCAGTATTTT.

The rearrangement links TRBV12-3 or TRBV12-4 to TRBJ2-5, with 9 bases fitting TRBD2. The CDR3 runs 16 residues. V lost 7 bases, J lost 1 base, and 10 bases stayed unmatched. The CDR3 nucleotides read TGTGCCAGCACCTTTAGGATAGCGGGGGCCCAAGAGACCCAGTACTTC. Encoded protein: CASTFRIAGAQETQYF.

The chain couples TRBV27 to TRBJ2-1, with a possible D match to TRBD1 (6 bases). Trimming took 6 bases from V and 7 from J, leaving 16 bases between them. The germline CDR1 and CDR2 sequences are MNHEY and SMNVEV (reference sequence). This CDR3 has 14 amino acids. In DNA, the CDR3 is TGTGCCAGCAGCCTTACAGGGTTTCCTAATGAGCAGTTCTTC. It specifies CASSLTGFPNEQFF.

V is TRBV27 and J is TRBJ2-2, with TRBD2 identical over 11 bases. The germline V gene encodes CDR1 MNHEY and CDR2 SMNVEV (reference sequence). The CDR3 has 16 amino acids. After removal of 5 bases from V and 2 bases from J, the junction contained 4 bases not matched to a gene. The CDR3 reads CASSLLAGANTGELFF. CDR3 coding DNA: TGTGCCAGCAGTCTACTAGCGGGGGCAAACACCGGGGAGCTGTTTTTT.

This clonotype was detected many times. The chain links TRBV11-2 to TRBJ2-3; 13 bases are shared with TRBD2. The germline CDR1 and CDR2 sequences are SGHAT and FQNNGV. Losses at the gene ends were 1 base for V and 4 bases for J; bases not matched to a gene: 8. This CDR3 has 18 amino acids. The DNA for the CDR3 is TGTGCCAGCAGCTTAGTTGCCGGGACTAGCGGGGCCCCAGATACGCAGTATTTT. Its protein product is CASSLVAGTSGAPDTQYF.

This clonotype was counted a few times. The chain couples TRBV12-3 or TRBV12-4 to TRBJ2-2; 8 bases match TRBD2. The CDR3 totals 15 residues. The V segment lost 3 bases and the J segment 5 bases; nucleotides outside the gene matches: 5. In DNA form, the CDR3 reads TGTGCCAGCAGTTTGGTGCGGGGGGCTACCGGGGAGCTGTTTTTT. Protein: CASSLVRGATGELFF.

This clonotype was counted only a few times. V gene TRBV7-8 combines with J gene TRBJ2-4; D may be TRBD2 (7 bases). Trimming took off 1 base at V and 9 bases at J, with 25 bases between the two ends. The CDR3 has 18 residues. CDR1 is SGHVS, CDR2 FQNEAQ, per germline. The CDR3 region has the DNA TGTGCCAGCAGCTTAGAAAGGCGGGGGAAGGGGGGGAAGGGCATTCAGTACTTC. It encodes CASSLERRGKGGKGIQYF. Full variable domain (outside the CDR3, taken from reference TRBV7-8 and TRBJ2-4): GAGVSQSPRYKVAKRGQDVALRCDPISGHVSLFWYQQALGQGPEFLTYFQNEAQLDKSGLPSDRFFAERPEGSVSTLKIQRTQQEDSAVYLCASSLERRGKGGKGIQYFGAGTRLSVL.

The gene calls are TRBV5-5 and TRBJ1-2, with 9 bases aligning to TRBD1. Germline V CDR1 and CDR2: SGHKS, YYEKEE (reference sequence). After removal of 4 bases from V and 8 bases from J, the junction contained 12 bases not matched to a gene. The CDR3 covers 15 residues. The CDR3 reads CASSHRVRDRVGYTF. CDR3 nucleotides: TGTGCCAGCAGCCACAGGGTTCGGGACAGGGTCGGCTACACCTTC.

The chain has TRBV5-1 and TRBJ2-1, with 8 positions matching TRBD2. CDR3 length equals 13 residues. V dropped 4 bases and J dropped 12; count of bases not matched to a gene: 9. Germline CDR1 is SGHRS and CDR2 is YFSETQ. DNA for the CDR3: TGCGCCAGCAGCGCGGAACTAGCGGAGGGGCAGTTCTTC. It is translated as CASSAELAEGQFF. The full variable domain, its missing parts supplied by reference TRBV5-1 and TRBJ2-1, is KAGVTQTPRYLIKTRGQQVTLSCSPISGHRSVSWYQQTPGQGLQFLFEYFSETQRNKGNFPGRFSGRQFSNSRSEMNVSTLELGDSALYLCASSAELAEGQFFGPGTRLTVL.

This clonotype was seen a handful of times. V is TRBV5-1 and J is TRBJ2-2; D gene uncertain. Trimming pared 0 bases from V and 6 bases from J, leaving 9 bases between. Germline loops: CDR1 SGHRS, CDR2 YFSETQ. The CDR3 spans 14 residues. CDR3 region: CASSLDQRAGELFF. The CDR3 DNA follows: TGCGCCAGCAGCTTGGATCAACGCGCCGGGGAGCTGTTTTTT.

This clonotype was recorded a few times. The rearrangement links TRBV7-9 to TRBJ1-1, with D tentatively TRBD1 (5 bases). Per the germline V gene, CDR1 is SEHNR and CDR2 is FQNEAQ (reference sequence). V was pared by 2 bases and J by 11 bases, with 18 bases between. This CDR3 contains 14 residues. The CDR3 nucleotides read TGTGCCAGCAGCTTATATGGGGACGGGGGGTACGCTTTCTTT. It is translated as CASSLYGDGGYAFF.

This chain connects TRBV7-9 to TRBJ1-2, with a tentative D call TRBD1 (6 bases). V was pared by 3 bases and J by 4 bases, with 15 bases between. The CDR3 covers 15 residues. The germline V gene encodes CDR1 SEHNR and CDR2 FQNEAQ (reference sequence). The CDR3 loop is CASSFRGAYIYGYTF. CDR3 bases: TGTGCCAGCAGCTTTAGGGGGGCGTATATCTATGGCTACACCTTC.

This clonotype was seen a handful of times. This chain uses TRBV7-9 with TRBJ1-3, with a weak D call TRBD1 (6 bases). Trimming took 5 bases from V and 1 from J, leaving 12 bases between them. Germline CDR1 SEHNR, CDR2 FQNEAQ (reference sequence). The CDR3 has 15 amino acids. This CDR3 reads CASSAQGVSGNTIYF. The CDR3 nucleotides are TGTGCCAGCAGCGCACAGGGTGTGTCTGGAAACACCATATATTTT.

In this sample, this clonotype turned up a few times. J is TRBJ2-3 and V is TRBV12-3 or TRBV12-4, with a possible D match to TRBD2 (5 bases). The CDR3 runs to 12 residues. V lost 3 bases to trimming and J lost 8 bases, with 9 bases between them. The CDR3: CASSFLASTQYF. The CDR3, as DNA: TGTGCCAGCAGTTTTCTAGCCAGTACGCAGTATTTT.

This clonotype was detected a few times. The V and J genes are TRBV20-1 and TRBJ2-7, with 9 bases fitting TRBD2. J was trimmed by 0 bases and V by 3 bases; bases with no gene match: 6. The germline CDR1 and CDR2 sequences are DFQATT and SNEGSKA (reference sequence). The CDR3 contains 15 residues. The CDR3 sequence is CSASRLAVISYEQYV. CDR3 DNA: TGCAGTGCTAGCAGACTAGCGGTGATCTCCTACGAGCAGTACGTC.

The chain recombines TRBV30 with TRBJ1-4; D gene uncertain. CDR1 is GTSNPN and CDR2 is SVGIG in the germline V gene (reference sequence). Trimming pared 3 bases from V and 7 bases from J, leaving 15 bases between. The CDR3 covers 14 residues. The CDR3 coding sequence is TGTGCCTGGAGCCCTAGTCAGGTCGCTGAAAAACTGTTTTTT. It codes for CAWSPSQVAEKLFF.

Ten or more counts support this clonotype. The CDR3 DNA sequence: TGTGCCAGCAGTTTGAGAGGGGGGACAGGTTATAACACTGAAGCTTTCTTT. It codes for CASSLRGGTGYNTEAFF. V gene TRBV12-3 or TRBV12-4 combines with J gene TRBJ1-1; 8 positions agree with TRBD1. The V segment lost 3 bases and the J segment 2 bases; nucleotides outside the gene matches: 11. The CDR3 has 17 residues.

The gene calls are TRBV7-2 and TRBJ1-6, with D unclear. The CDR3 consists of 15 residues. Germline CDR1 is SGHTA and CDR2 is FQGNSA. V dropped 4 bases and J dropped 9 bases, with 16 bases sitting between them. The CDR3 protein is CASSSLETIPSPLHF. The CDR3 DNA sequence: TGTGCCAGCAGCTCATTAGAGACGATTCCTTCACCCCTCCACTTT.

This clonotype showed up many times. As DNA, the CDR3 is TGTGCCACCAGTGATTGGGAGGATTGGCGGTTCTTC. It is translated as CATSDWEDWRFF. The chain carries TRBV24-1 and TRBJ2-1, with D possibly being TRBD2 (6 bases). V dropped 2 bases and J dropped 15 bases, with 13 bases sitting between them. This CDR3 has 12 residues. The germline V gene encodes CDR1 KGHDR and CDR2 SFDVKD.

There are a few counts of this clonotype. The chain has TRBV7-9 and TRBJ1-2, with D possibly being TRBD1 (5 bases). V shed 4 bases and J shed 3 bases, with 15 bases lying between them. The CDR3 has 15 amino acids. Germline V lookup: CDR1 SEHNR, CDR2 FQNEAQ (reference sequence). The CDR3 sequence is CASSSQLQGDYGYTF. Written as DNA, the CDR3 is TGTGCCAGCAGCTCACAACTTCAGGGTGACTATGGCTACACCTTC.

In this sample, this clonotype turned up a few times. The rearrangement uses TRBV5-1 and TRBJ2-5; 10 positions agree with TRBD2. Germline CDR1 SGHRS, CDR2 YFSETQ. This CDR3 spans 16 amino acids. V shed 0 bases and J 4 bases; nucleotides not matched to a gene: 6. This chain's CDR3 is CASSLALAGASETQYF. In nucleotides, the CDR3 is TGCGCCAGCAGCTTGGCCCTAGCGGGGGCATCAGAGACCCAGTACTTC. The full variable domain, rest sourced from reference TRBV5-1 and TRBJ2-5, is KAGVTQTPRYLIKTRGQQVTLSCSPISGHRSVSWYQQTPGQGLQFLFEYFSETQRNKGNFPGRFSGRQFSNSRSEMNVSTLELGDSALYLCASSLALAGASETQYFGPGTRLLVL.

This clonotype was observed a few times. CDR3 protein: CASSSRDRNTGELFF. CDR3 coding DNA: TGTGCCAGCTCATCCCGGGACAGAAACACCGGGGAGCTGTTTTTT. The V and J genes are TRBV18 and TRBJ2-2; 7 bases line up with TRBD1. Germline assignment: CDR1 KGHSH and CDR2 LQKENI. J gave up 2 bases and V 5 bases, and 5 bases lay outside the gene matches. CDR3 length: 15 amino acids.

This clonotype has more than one count but fewer than ten. V usage is TRBV4-3 and J usage is TRBJ1-4; 7 nucleotides agree with TRBD1. The junction had 6 bases not matched to a gene; V was cut back by 0 bases and J by 2 bases. CDR1 and CDR2 from the germline V gene are LGHNA and YSLEER. There are 17 residues in the CDR3. The CDR3 bases are TGCGCCAGCAGCCAAGATCCCCTGACAGGGACTAATGAAAAACTGTTTTTT. Its protein product is CASSQDPLTGTNEKLFF.